One and the same sample provided the 4 T cell receptor beta chains below, sequenced in a study of shared clonotypes between healthy human individuals. The data were produced by immunoSEQ multiplex PCR, yet TCRdb's version contains in-frame clones alone and is incomplete. The repertoire holds some 630,000 clones, 90% to 97% seen once, with roughly 0.12% in the top ten. Terminally differentiated effector memory CD45RA+ cells were left out of the naive CD8 fraction, which was CD45RO-negative and positively selected for CCR7. Material: naive CD8+ T cells sorted from blood. All receptors come from a woman aged 25-40 years in good health.

This clone was picked up one time. The chain links TRBV20-1 to TRBJ2-5; D is unresolved. Germline lookup yields CDR1 DFQATT and CDR2 SNEGSKA (reference sequence). The CDR3 runs to 11 residues. V gave up 6 bases and J gave up 3 bases, with 8 bases separating them. CDR3 sequence: CSASSEETQYF. CDR3 DNA sequence: TGCAGTGCGAGCTCTGAAGAGACCCAGTACTTC.

The chain couples TRBV2 to TRBJ2-2; 9 bases align to TRBD1. This CDR3 region has 18 residues. Germline CDR1 SNHLY, CDR2 FYNNEI. The ends lost 2 bases at V and 6 bases at J; junction bases unmatched: 13. The CDR3 loop is CASSEKKGQGSRPGELFF. The CDR3 bases are TGTGCCAGCAGTGAAAAAAAAGGACAGGGGTCGAGACCCGGGGAGCTGTTTTTT.

This clone was picked up one time. The chain couples TRBV10-1 to TRBJ2-7; TRBD2 matches at 10 bases. The CDR3 has 14 amino acids. Germline assignment: CDR1 WNHNN and CDR2 SYGVQD (reference sequence). Trimming took 4 bases from V and 4 from J; bases not matched to a gene: 4. The CDR3 DNA reads as TGCGCCAGCAGTGCTAGCGGGAGTTTTTACGAGCAGTACTTC. The encoded protein is CASSASGSFYEQYF.

The chain joins TRBV7-6 to TRBJ2-7; 11 positions agree with TRBD2. Per germline, CDR1 SGHVS and CDR2 FNYEAQ. V lost 5 bases and J lost 2; bases outside the gene matches: 2. The CDR3 covers 14 residues. The CDR3 loop reads CASSEGLAAYEQYF. The CDR3 DNA sequence: TGTGCCAGCAGCGAGGGACTAGCGGCCTACGAGCAGTACTTC. Full variable domain (missing parts from reference TRBV7-6 and TRBJ2-7): GAGVSQSPRYKVTKRGQDVALRCDPISGHVSLYWYRQALGQGPEFLTYFNYEAQQDKSGLPNDRFSAERPEGSISTLTIQRTEQRDSAMYRCASSEGLAAYEQYFGPGTRLTVT.